This T cell receptor (beta chain) was retrieved from a study of CXCR3-negative and CXCR3-positive naive CD8 T cells. Study-level findings and limits: High diversity, comparable across both naive subsets, contrasted with much lower diversity in memory CD8+ cells. Naive CXCR3-negative cells resembled naive CXCR3-positive cells in TRBV-TRBJ usage; memory cells differed. Naive CXCR3-positive cells had TRB CDR3s more hydrophobic than those of CXCR3-negative naive cells. Naive subsets showed comparable surface CD5, and TCR interaction strength was also inferred from TRB CDR3 physicochemistry.

Carrying UMI labels, the TRB cDNA libraries were prepared through 5' RACE. TCRdb re-analyzed the 5' RACE reads; it lists each CDR3 protein once, without DNA. Its table records approximately 100,000 distinct CDR3 sequences. Phenotypically, naive CD8+ T cells corresponded to CD45RO-CCR7+CD27+CD95-. As for this clonotype: The antigen is not known.

CDR1 and CDR2 from the germline V gene are MNHEY and SVGAGI. The CDR3 is 13 residues long. The TCR originated in a human donor in good health. Some clones in this sample may be carry-over from other donors' samples. This chain joins TRBV6-5 and TRBJ2-7. Material: naive CXCR3+ CD8+ T cells from blood. Specified subset: CD45RO-CCR7+CD27+CD95- naive CD8+ T cells expressing CXCR3 (TNR3+). CDR3 sequence reads: CASSYLLGYEQYF.